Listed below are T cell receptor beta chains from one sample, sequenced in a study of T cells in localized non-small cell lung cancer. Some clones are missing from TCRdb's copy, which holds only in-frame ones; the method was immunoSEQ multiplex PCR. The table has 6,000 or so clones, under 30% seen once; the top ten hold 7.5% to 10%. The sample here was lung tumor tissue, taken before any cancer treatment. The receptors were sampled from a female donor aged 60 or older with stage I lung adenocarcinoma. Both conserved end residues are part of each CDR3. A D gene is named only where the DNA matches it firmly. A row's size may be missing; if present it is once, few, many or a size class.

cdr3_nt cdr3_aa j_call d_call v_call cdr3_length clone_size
TGTGCCAGCGGACATGGGGCAGCAGCTTTCTTT CASGHGAAAFF TRBJ1-1 NA TRBV6-4 11 few
TGTGCCACCCGAGACGGGCGGGTGGAGAACAATGAGCAGTTCTTC CATRDGRVENNEQFF TRBJ2-1 NA TRBV6-8 15 few
TGTGCCAGCTCACCTCGGGGGAGCGCAGAAGATACGCAGTATTTT CASSPRGSAEDTQYF TRBJ2-3 NA TRBV18 15 NA
TGCAGCGTTGGGACAGGGTACTCCGAGCAGTACTTC CSVGTGYSEQYF TRBJ2-7 TRBD1 TRBV29-1 12 NA
TGTGCCAGTAGTGCCAATACCTACGAGCAGTACTTC CASSANTYEQYF TRBJ2-7 NA TRBV19 12 NA
TGTGCCATCAGGGGGACTTTGAACACCGGGGAGCTGTTTTTT CAIRGTLNTGELFF TRBJ2-2 NA TRBV10-3 14 few
TGTGCCAGCAGCTTGGCCGTGGGGAAGGAGACCCAGTACTTC CASSLAVGKETQYF TRBJ2-5 NA TRBV11-3 14 NA
TGTGCCAGCTGGGGTAGCGGGAGCAATGAGCAGTTCTTC CASWGSGSNEQFF TRBJ2-1 TRBD2 TRBV19 13 NA
TGTGCCAGCAGCCCAGAGGCCCTCTCCTACAATGAGCAGTTCTTC CASSPEALSYNEQFF TRBJ2-1 NA TRBV11-3 15 few
TGTGCCAGCATACCCTTGAGGGGCGAGCAGTACTTC CASIPLRGEQYF TRBJ2-7 NA TRBV6-8 12 few
TGCGCCAGCAGCCAAAACCCGGCCCAGCTGAACACTGAAGCTTTCTTT CASSQNPAQLNTEAFF TRBJ1-1 NA TRBV4-1 16 large
TGTGCCAGCTCACCCGACAGGGGTCCCGGCGGCTACACCTTC CASSPDRGPGGYTF TRBJ1-2 TRBD1 TRBV18 14 NA
TGCGCCAGCAGCCAAGAACGGGCGGGCCCGGACTTGCTTAACTATGGCTACACCTTC CASSQERAGPDLLNYGYTF TRBJ1-2 NA TRBV4-1 19 NA
TGTGCCAGTCAGGTTCAACAGGGGGCCTACGAGCAGTACTTC CASQVQQGAYEQYF TRBJ2-7 TRBD1 TRBV19 14 once
TGTGCCTGGGACAGCTCTGGAAACACCATATATTTT CAWDSSGNTIYF TRBJ1-3 NA TRBV30 12 NA
TGCGCCAGCAGCCAAGAGAGAGGCGCTGGAAACACCATATATTTT CASSQERGAGNTIYF TRBJ1-3 NA TRBV4-1 15 few
TGTGCCATCAGTGAGGGAGGGGGCGACTATGGCTACACCTTC CAISEGGGDYGYTF TRBJ1-2 TRBD1 TRBV10-3 14 few
TGTGCCAGCAGCCCAGGGGACAAGTACTACGAGCAGTACTTC CASSPGDKYYEQYF TRBJ2-7 NA TRBV14 14 few
TGTGCCTGGAGTCCCCTTTCTAACTATGGCTACACCTTC CAWSPLSNYGYTF TRBJ1-2 NA TRBV30 13 NA
TGTGCCAGCGTTATAGCGCTCTACAATGAGCAGTTCTTC CASVIALYNEQFF TRBJ2-1 NA TRBV2 13 NA
TGTGCCAGCTTTTATAGACCCCACACTGAAGCTTTCTTT CASFYRPHTEAFF TRBJ1-1 NA TRBV2 13 few
TGTGCCAGCAGTTTGATAATAGCGGGGAAGGGGGCTTTCTTT CASSLIIAGKGAFF TRBJ1-1 NA TRBV28 14 NA
TGCGCCAGCAGCTTAAGTGCGGGGACAGGGGAAGGCTACACCTTC CASSLSAGTGEGYTF TRBJ1-2 TRBD1 TRBV5-1 15 NA
TGCGCCAGCAGCCGGGGGACAGGGGGGCTCGAGCAGTACTTC CASSRGTGGLEQYF TRBJ2-7 TRBD1 TRBV5-1 14 NA
TGTGCCAGCAGCCGCCCGGACAGGGGGAAAGGTGAAAAACTGTTTTTT CASSRPDRGKGEKLFF TRBJ1-4 TRBD1 TRBV11-3 16 medium-sized
TGTGCCAGCAGTTGTTATAAAGGGCTCCCCCACACAGATACGCAGTATTTT CASSCYKGLPHTDTQYF TRBJ2-3 NA TRBV6-8 17 few
TGCAGCGTTGAAGACCGACAGGTGGTTCCCCAGCATTTT CSVEDRQVVPQHF TRBJ1-5 NA TRBV29-1 13 NA
TGTGCCAGTAGTATAGATTCCCAGGTCTCCTACGAGCAGTACTTC CASSIDSQVSYEQYF TRBJ2-7 NA TRBV19 15 NA
TGTGCCAGCAGCGTAGGGGAAAGGGGGGAAGAGACCCAGTACTTC CASSVGERGEETQYF TRBJ2-5 NA TRBV9 15 NA
TGCAGCGTTGAGTTGGGGAAGCGGGAGGGCCACAATGAGCAGTTCTTC CSVELGKREGHNEQFF TRBJ2-1 TRBD2 TRBV29-1 16 NA
TGTGCCAGCAGAACCCCCGGGAGAGAAGATACGCAGTATTTT CASRTPGREDTQYF TRBJ2-3 NA TRBV28 14 NA
TGTGCCAGCAGCTTAGTACACGGGAACACTGAAGCTTTCTTT CASSLVHGNTEAFF TRBJ1-1 NA TRBV11-3 14 few
TGTGCCAGCAGCGTAGAGAGCGGGAGGGCCATTGAGCAGTTCTTC CASSVESGRAIEQFF TRBJ2-1 TRBD2 TRBV9 15 medium-sized
TGTGCCAGTAGTACCCATATTAGCTCCTACGAGCAGTACTTC CASSTHISSYEQYF TRBJ2-7 NA TRBV19 14 few
TGTGCCAGTAGTATAGTACGGGCGAACACTGAAGCTTTCTTT CASSIVRANTEAFF TRBJ1-1 NA TRBV19 14 few
TGTGCCAGCAGCGTAGCGGTCGACCACTATGGCTACACCTTC CASSVAVDHYGYTF TRBJ1-2 NA TRBV9 14 few
TGTGCCAGTGGAAATGTGAGGTTTTTTGACTCTGGGGCCAACGTCCTGACTTTC CASGNVRFFDSGANVLTF TRBJ2-6 NA TRBV6-8 18 medium-sized
TGTGCCAGTAGTCTCCGGACAGGGTCTACCAATCAGCCCCAGCATTTT CASSLRTGSTNQPQHF TRBJ1-5 TRBD1 TRBV19 16 NA
TGTGCCAGCAGTTTAGGATCCCTGGAGCAGTACTTC CASSLGSLEQYF TRBJ2-7 NA TRBV28 12 NA